The 26 T cell receptor beta chains listed next were all sequenced from one sample in a study of technical replicates of blood from several donors. Using immunoSEQ multiplex PCR, the repertoire was profiled, and TCRdb retains in-frame clones only, with some absent. The data hold under 90,000 clones, with roughly 97% observed a single time. Sequencing input: T cells isolated from PBMCs. The receptors here all came from a human donor in good health.

The genes are TRBV27 and TRBJ1-2, with 7 bases identical to TRBD1. The CDR3 has 15 residues. Germline V lookup: CDR1 MNHEY, CDR2 SMNVEV (reference sequence). The junction had 12 bases not matched to a gene; V was cut back by 7 bases and J by 4 bases. The CDR3 region is CASKLIPTGVYGYTF. The CDR3 DNA is TGTGCCAGCAAACTTATCCCCACAGGGGTCTATGGCTACACCTTC.

This chain joins TRBV28 and TRBJ2-7; TRBD1 agrees at 10 bases. The V gene end was trimmed by 10 bases and the J gene end by 3 bases; junction bases not matched to a gene: 15. This CDR3 is 16 amino acids long. Germline CDR1 and CDR2: MDHEN and SYDVKM. CDR3 protein: CATCARAGTGDYEQYF. The CDR3 DNA is TGTGCCACCTGTGCTAGGGCAGGGACAGGGGACTACGAGCAGTACTTC. The full variable domain, in which reference TRBV28 and TRBJ2-7 provide the parts outside the CDR3, is DVKVTQSSRYLVKRTGEKVFLECVQDMDHENMFWYRQDPGLGLRLIYFSYDVKMKEKGDIPEGYSVSREKKERFSLILESASTNQTSMYLCATCARAGTGDYEQYFGPGTRLTVT.

The chain has TRBV5-1 and TRBJ1-1; D not resolved. V was trimmed by 9 bases and J by 3 bases, leaving 15 bases between them. Germline lookup yields CDR1 SGHRS and CDR2 YFSETQ. The CDR3 loop spans 13 amino acids. CDR3 amino acids: CATGLERDTEAFF. CDR3 DNA sequence: TGCGCCACCGGATTAGAGCGGGACACTGAAGCTTTCTTT.

This clone has only one observation. V gene TRBV18 combines with J gene TRBJ2-2; TRBD2 aligns across 13 bases. This CDR3 is 17 amino acids long. Looked up from germline, CDR1 is KGHSH and CDR2 is LQKENI. After removal of 3 bases from V and 3 bases from J, the junction contained 4 bases not matched to a gene. This chain's CDR3 is CASSPWTSGSHTGELFF. For the CDR3, the DNA is TGTGCCAGCTCACCTTGGACTAGCGGGAGTCACACCGGGGAGCTGTTTTTT.

The chain links TRBV27 to TRBJ1-5; the D is unclear. Germline loops: CDR1 MNHEY, CDR2 SMNVEV (reference sequence). Trimming took 0 bases from V and 0 from J, leaving 6 bases between them. The CDR3 has 15 amino acids. This CDR3 is CASSLSGYSNQPQHF. The CDR3 DNA is TGTGCCAGCAGTTTATCCGGGTATAGCAATCAGCCCCAGCATTTT.

This clone appeared once. The chain couples TRBV5-1 to TRBJ1-5, with D maybe TRBD1 (6 bases). CDR1 and CDR2 from the germline V gene are SGHRS and YFSETQ. CDR3 length: 16 amino acids. V was pared by 1 base and J by 0 bases, with 11 bases between. CDR3 DNA: TGCGCCAGCAGCTTGTCAGGGGACCTTAGCAATCAGCCCCAGCATTTT. It encodes CASSLSGDLSNQPQHF.

The chain recombines TRBV28 with TRBJ1-2, with a weak D call TRBD1 (5 bases). The V gene lost 4 bases and the J gene lost 5 bases, with 14 bases spanning the gap. The V gene's germline CDR1 is MDHEN and CDR2 SYDVKM. This CDR3 has 14 amino acids. CDR3 nucleotides: TGTGCCAGCAGTTCTGACAGACGCTTTTATGGCTACACCTTC. As protein: CASSSDRRFYGYTF.

V gene TRBV5-1 combines with J gene TRBJ2-1; the match to TRBD1 covers 7 bases. The CDR3 runs 15 residues. Germline CDR1 SGHRS, CDR2 YFSETQ. Trimming cost V 6 bases and J 3 bases; bases outside gene matches: 9. The CDR3 loop is CASIPEGASYNEQFF. Here the CDR3 DNA reads TGCGCCAGCATTCCAGAGGGGGCAAGCTACAATGAGCAGTTCTTC. The whole variable domain, filled in from reference TRBV5-1 and TRBJ2-1, reads KAGVTQTPRYLIKTRGQQVTLSCSPISGHRSVSWYQQTPGQGLQFLFEYFSETQRNKGNFPGRFSGRQFSNSRSEMNVSTLELGDSALYLCASIPEGASYNEQFFGPGTRLTVL.

V usage is TRBV4-1 and J usage is TRBJ1-2; D is unclear. V lost 4 bases, J lost 8 bases, and 8 bases lay in between. The length of the CDR3 is 11 residues. The germline V gene encodes CDR1 MGHRA and CDR2 YSYEKL. Here the CDR3 DNA reads TGCGCCAGCAGCCGCGGGGAGGGCTACACCTTC. Its protein product is CASSRGEGYTF.

This clone was picked up one time. The chain carries TRBV12-5 and TRBJ2-1, with 7 bases lining up with TRBD2. Germline V lookup: CDR1 LGHNT, CDR2 FRNRAP. The junction had 9 bases not matched to a gene; V was cut back by 2 bases and J by 11 bases. The CDR3 sequence is 14 residues long. In DNA, the CDR3 is TGTGCTAGTGGTTTGTCAGTCGGGACTACCCAGCAGTTCTTC. Protein sequence: CASGLSVGTTQQFF. Full variable domain (outside the CDR3, taken from reference TRBV12-5 and TRBJ2-1): DARVTQTPRHKVTEMGQEVTMRCQPILGHNTVFWYRQTMMQGLELLAYFRNRAPLDDSGMPKDRFSAEMPDATLATLKIQPSEPRDSAVYFCASGLSVGTTQQFFGPGTRLTVL.

This chain connects TRBV27 to TRBJ2-7; TRBD2 is a possible D gene (5 bases). V gave up 7 bases and J gave up 0 bases, with 16 bases separating them. CDR1 is MNHEY, CDR2 SMNVEV, per germline (reference sequence). CDR3 length equals 15 residues. DNA for the CDR3: TGTGCCAGCAAGCGGAGCGATGGGATCTCCTACGAGCAGTACTTC. This gives the protein CASKRSDGISYEQYF.

This chain links TRBV11-2 with TRBJ2-7; 11 nucleotides line up with TRBD1. The ends lost 5 bases at V and 2 bases at J; junction bases unmatched: 11. This CDR3 region has 17 residues. CDR1 is SGHAT and CDR2 is FQNNGV in the germline V gene. The CDR3 here is CASSRGTGGPLTYEQYF. The CDR3 DNA follows: TGTGCCAGCAGCCGAGGGACAGGGGGTCCCTTAACCTACGAGCAGTACTTC.

The chain combines TRBV28 with TRBJ2-7, with D possibly being TRBD2 (5 bases). With 3 bases removed from V and 2 bases from J, the gap between germline ends came to 11 bases. Per germline, CDR1 MDHEN and CDR2 SYDVKM. This CDR3 is 14 amino acids long. This CDR3 reads CASSLSWGAYEQYF. The DNA of the CDR3 is TGTGCCAGCAGTTTGAGCTGGGGAGCCTACGAGCAGTACTTC. The complete variable domain, with remaining parts taken from reference TRBV28 and TRBJ2-7, reads DVKVTQSSRYLVKRTGEKVFLECVQDMDHENMFWYRQDPGLGLRLIYFSYDVKMKEKGDIPEGYSVSREKKERFSLILESASTNQTSMYLCASSLSWGAYEQYFGPGTRLTVT.

For the CDR3, the DNA is TGTGCCAGCAGCTTGGGGGACAACACTAGGCTTTTGACGAATGAGCAGTTCTTC. It yields the protein CASSLGDNTRLLTNEQFF. V usage is TRBV5-6 and J usage is TRBJ2-1, with D tentatively TRBD1 (6 bases). The V and J ends lost 0 bases and 7 bases respectively, with 23 bases between them. This CDR3 comprises 18 residues. Germline CDR1 is SGHDT and CDR2 is YYEEEE.

The chain links TRBV6-4 to TRBJ2-3; TRBD1 matches 7 bases. V dropped 0 bases and J dropped 1; count of bases not matched to a gene: 4. Per germline, CDR1 MRHNA and CDR2 SNTAGT. This CDR3 comprises 16 residues. The CDR3 DNA is TGTGCCAGCAGTGACTCGCGACAGGGCGGCACAGATACGCAGTATTTT. Its translation: CASSDSRQGGTDTQYF.

This chain uses TRBV10-1 with TRBJ1-1; 7 nucleotides line up with TRBD1. Germline V gene data show CDR1 as WNHNN and CDR2 as SYGVQD (reference sequence). The CDR3 covers 14 residues. V trimming: 2 bases; J trimming: 7 bases; junction bases outside the gene matches: 7. The CDR3 DNA reads TGCGCCAGCAGTGAGAACTACAGGACAGGTGAAGCTTTCTTT. Its translation is CASSENYRTGEAFF.

This sequence joins TRBV5-8 and TRBJ1-5; D is uncertain. Trimming shortened V by 0 bases and J by 7 bases, and 14 bases separated the two germline ends. From germline, CDR1 is SGHTS and CDR2 YDEGEE. The CDR3 sequence is 15 residues long. The CDR3 coding sequence is TGTGCCAGCAGCTTGGCCTCGAGTTCACAGCAGCCCCAGCATTTT. As protein: CASSLASSSQQPQHF. Looking up the rest from reference TRBV5-8 and TRBJ1-5 gives the full variable domain: EAGVTQSPTHLIKTRGQQATLRCSPISGHTSVYWYQQALGLGLQFLLWYDEGEERNRGNFPPRFSGRQFPNYSSELNVNALELEDSALYLCASSLASSSQQPQHFGDGTRLSIL.

The CDR3 sequence is CASSDRDRSSYEQYF. CDR3 DNA sequence: TGTGCCAGCAGTGACCGGGACAGGAGCTCCTACGAGCAGTACTTC. The chain has TRBV25-1 and TRBJ2-7, with TRBD1 matching 8 bases. CDR3 length: 15 amino acids. Per the germline V gene, CDR1 is MGHDK and CDR2 is SYGVNS. V dropped 3 bases and J dropped 0; count of bases not matched to a gene: 4.

Only one count was recorded for this clone. This chain connects TRBV11-2 to TRBJ2-1, with D possibly being TRBD1 (6 bases). CDR1 is SGHAT, CDR2 FQNNGV, per germline. V dropped 4 bases and J dropped 4 bases, with 11 bases sitting between them. CDR3 size: 14 residues. This CDR3 reads CASSSTGKYNEQFF. The CDR3 DNA follows: TGTGCCAGCAGCTCCACAGGGAAATACAATGAGCAGTTCTTC.

J is TRBJ2-2 and V is TRBV4-2; D unresolved. CDR1 is LGHNA, CDR2 YNFKEQ, per germline. V gave up 0 bases and J gave up 7 bases, with 15 bases separating them. This CDR3 is 16 amino acids long. The CDR3 DNA sequence: TGTGCCAGCAGCCAAGACTTACCTGGGTCAGGCGGGGAGCTGTTTTTT. Translation gives CASSQDLPGSGGELFF.

The chain recombines TRBV18 with TRBJ2-2, with 9 bases matching TRBD1. The trim removed 3 bases at V and 5 bases at J, leaving 1 base unmatched. The CDR3 runs to 14 residues. The germline V gene encodes CDR1 KGHSH and CDR2 LQKENI. This CDR3 is CASSPTGGTGELFF. CDR3 sequence (DNA): TGTGCCAGCTCACCGACAGGGGGTACCGGGGAGCTGTTTTTT.

The chain's CDR3 is CASSQTGPSTSSYNEQFF. As DNA, the CDR3 is TGTGCCAGCAGCCAAACCGGTCCTAGCACTAGCTCCTACAATGAGCAGTTCTTC. This chain links TRBV14 with TRBJ2-1; D is perhaps TRBD2 (5 bases). V lost 2 bases and J 0 bases, leaving 17 bases between the germline ends. The CDR3 runs to 18 residues. Germline CDR1 and CDR2: SGHDN and FVKESK.

The rearrangement links TRBV5-1 to TRBJ1-1; 7 bases are shared with TRBD1. Trimming cost V 2 bases and J 4 bases; bases outside gene matches: 8. The CDR3 totals 15 residues. CDR1 SGHRS and CDR2 YFSETQ come from the germline V gene. CDR3 amino acids: CASSFNRGKGTEAFF. The CDR3 DNA is TGCGCCAGCAGCTTTAACAGGGGTAAGGGCACTGAAGCTTTCTTT.

The V gene is TRBV5-8, the J gene TRBJ1-4, with D uncertain. Between the trimmed V and J ends, which lost 0 bases and 4 bases, there was a span of 13 bases. In germline, CDR1 is SGHTS, CDR2 YDEGEE. This CDR3 is built from 16 residues. The CDR3 is CASSLGHRLFNEKLFF. The CDR3 DNA follows: TGTGCCAGCAGCTTGGGACACCGCCTCTTTAATGAAAAACTGTTTTTT.

V usage is TRBV11-1 and J usage is TRBJ2-7; possibly TRBD1 for D (6 bases). CDR3 length: 15 residues. The V end lost 5 bases, the J end lost 3 bases, and 17 bases lay between the germline ends. CDR1 is SGHAT, CDR2 FQDESV, per germline (reference sequence). In DNA, the CDR3 is TGTGCCAGCAGCCGGGGTTTGGGGGCCGACTACGAGCAGTACTTC. Translated: CASSRGLGADYEQYF. Variable domain in full (rest from reference TRBV11-1 and TRBJ2-7): EAEVAQSPRYKITEKSQAVAFWCDPISGHATLYWYRQILGQGPELLVQFQDESVVDDSQLPKDRFSAERLKGVDSTLKIQPAELGDSAMYLCASSRGLGADYEQYFGPGTRLTVT.

The chain carries TRBV29-1 and TRBJ2-2; D uncertain. CDR1 SQVTM and CDR2 ANQGSEA come from the germline V gene. CDR3 length equals 13 residues. The V end lost 1 base, the J end lost 1 base, and 4 bases lay between the germline ends. In DNA form, the CDR3 reads TGCAGCGTTGAAGCGTGGAACACCGGGGAGCTGTTTTTT. Residues: CSVEAWNTGELFF.